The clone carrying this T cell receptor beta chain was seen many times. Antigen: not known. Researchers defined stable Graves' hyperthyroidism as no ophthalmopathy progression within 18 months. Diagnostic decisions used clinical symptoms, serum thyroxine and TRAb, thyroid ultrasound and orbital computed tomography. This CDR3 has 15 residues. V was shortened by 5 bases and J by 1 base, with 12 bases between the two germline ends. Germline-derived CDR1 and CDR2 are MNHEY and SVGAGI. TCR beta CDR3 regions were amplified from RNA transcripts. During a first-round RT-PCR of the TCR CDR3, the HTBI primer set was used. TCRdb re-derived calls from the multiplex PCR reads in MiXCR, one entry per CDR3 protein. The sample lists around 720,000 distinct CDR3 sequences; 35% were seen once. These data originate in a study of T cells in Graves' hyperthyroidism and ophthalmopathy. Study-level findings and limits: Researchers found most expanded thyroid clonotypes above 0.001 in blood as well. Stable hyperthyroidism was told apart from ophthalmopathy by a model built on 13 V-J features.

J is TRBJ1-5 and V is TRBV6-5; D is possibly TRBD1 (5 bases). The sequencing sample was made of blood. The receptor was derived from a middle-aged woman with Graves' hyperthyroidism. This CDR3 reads CASSENRDSNQPQHF. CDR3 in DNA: TGTGCCAGCAGTGAGAACCGGGACAGCAATCAGCCCCAGCATTTT.